The T cell receptor (beta chain) described here comes from a study of cytomegalovirus exposure and HLA in healthy donors (dated by TCRdb to 2017 to 2019). With respect to the entire study: According to an earlier analysis of 450 to 650 of the donors, about 179 million T cells yielded roughly 110 million unique TCR beta sequences and 276 Gb of sequence data. An early release that covered about 600 HLA-typed donors contained about 300 gigabases of sequencing data and 65 million to 100 million unique TCR sequences. HLA typing covered class I and class II loci at four-digit resolution. To study patterns of TCR occurrence, a later analysis re-analyzed previously published TCR beta repertoires from under 750 donors and added high-resolution HLA genotyping. A separate validation cohort of approximately 120 different subjects was used in addition to the roughly 620-subject first cohort. Roughly five DR-DQ haplotypes were handled as single units for association and clustering, since linkage in the cohort was strong. To decide whether each TCR beta V gene segment behaved as functional or pseudogenic, an earlier analysis of fewer than 750 of the donors relied on high-throughput TCR beta sequencing. Every repertoire in the discovery cohort had been generated on one and the same sequencing platform. A later genetic analysis used genome-wide SNP genotypes for about three fifths of the 666 donors, treating that subset as a discovery cohort. Across approximately 420 genotyped donors of the cohort, an average of roughly 250,000 unique TCR beta nucleotide sequences per donor were sequenced, and 15% to 20% of those sequences were non-productive. The study profiled the T cell repertoires of more than 500 subjects by immunosequencing and related them to cytomegalovirus serostatus. To predict cytomegalovirus infection status, the study combined high-throughput TCR immunosequencing, statistical association of individual TCRs with disease status, and machine learning. The study aimed to test whether cataloging public T cell receptors could reveal signatures of past pathogen exposure. The genetic ancestry cluster associated with self-reported Caucasian donors included about 81% of the roughly 400 genotyped donors. Donor age, sex, ethnicity and CMV serostatus were compiled together with the repertoire data. Rather than drawing on any new phenotypic data, the later analysis identified candidate immune exposures from TCR beta sequences and the way those sequences occurred across donors. Typing coverage varied by locus: roughly 629-630 donors for A, B, C, DRB1 and DQB1; approximately 560 for DQA1; about 600 for DPA1; 400 to 480 for DPB1.

On this clone itself: Its antigen remains undetermined. No base quality information exists; no much larger clone differs at one position.

Overall results and qualifications from the work: Across donors, most TCR sequences were observed very rarely, whereas some public TCRs were present in many individuals. According to a later analysis, TCR association rates differed among HLA loci, with DRB1 alleles showing the most associated TCRs and HLA-C alleles showing the fewest. The authors suggested that the approach could potentially be extended to other disease states and immunological phenotypes. Three of the identified cytomegalovirus-associated TCR beta chains were confirmed in vitro to be specific for cytomegalovirus antigens. In this cohort, only TCR beta chains were sequenced, and detectable features were limited by the absence of alpha or paired-chain data. Presence/absence analyses assumed roughly uniform sequencing depth across donors, an assumption that may not hold. The study gave a list of 150 to 200 TCR beta chains associated with cytomegalovirus. Because the 87-base-pair reads could not distinguish some IMGT-functional V segments, including TRBV6-2 and TRBV6-3, those segments were excluded. According to a later analysis, most CMV-associated TCR beta chains appeared to be HLA-restricted, and the HLA associations seemed to be driven largely by CMV exposure. V-gene and J-gene trimming of TCR beta chains was associated with a missense DCLRE1C variant in a later genetic analysis, and the association was replicated in an independent cohort. Compared with the roughly 700-donor mean, donors in an Asian-associated ancestry cluster had fewer N-insertions in productive TCRs, according to a later genetic analysis. Because some donors lacked HLA typing at each locus, the association tests relied only on the typed subset. CMV serostatus was the only immune exposure information available for the cohort. The sequencing pipeline was judged likely to have produced a cluster of highly shared sequence variants as a technical artifact. In a later analysis, HLA-associated TCR beta chains were found to be more clonally expanded and to have lower generation probabilities than equally common non-associated chains. A further reported finding was that TCR beta sequences accurately predicted the HLA-A and HLA-B alleles for most subjects in the first cohort. The classifier was reported to diagnose cytomegalovirus status with high specificity and sensitivity in both the original and validation cohorts. An earlier analysis of approximately 600 of the donors showed that most TCR beta V segments appeared in productive rearrangements either about 87% or about 30% of the time, which broadly matched IMGT annotations. At a false discovery rate of 0.05, a later analysis linked around 15,000 TCR beta sequences to specific HLA alleles. When HLA alleles, especially DR and DQ, strongly co-occurred, attributing TCR associations to individual alleles was difficult. A later analysis reported that several top co-occurrence clusters appeared linked to parvovirus B19, influenza, CMV and Epstein-Barr virus. Linkage disequilibrium might explain the correlated functional status among segregating V segments, but an unknown experimental factor could not be ruled out. Because counts were too low, roughly 17 rarely observed V segments, including chromosome 9 orphons, were left out of the earlier analysis of 587 of the donors.

V loses 6 bases of germline sequence and J loses 6 bases, and the interval between the two ends is 11 bases. The CDR1 and CDR2 encoded by the germline V gene (reference sequence) are MNHNY and SVGAGI. Measured from the cysteine to the phenylalanine, the CDR3 is 12 residues long. Just the 36-base CDR3 DNA is kept, in frame starting at base 1. The method was the immunoSEQ multiplex PCR assay. For the multiplex PCR, a mixture combining 60 forward primers for TCR Vbeta segments and 13 reverse primers for TCR Jbeta segments was used. A multiplex PCR assay on genomic DNA amplified the CDR3 region of rearranged TCR beta genes. The Illumina HiSeq System was used to sequence the amplified TCR beta libraries as 87-base-pair reads. Per the original workflow: A later analysis counted approximately 76 million unique TCR beta chains across the 550 to 700 repertoires, and some 12 million of these chains were shared by at least two donors. To remove PCR and sequencing errors, raw reads were error-corrected and collapsed into unique sequences using a nearest-neighbor algorithm that merged closely related sequences. To assign V, D and J gene segments, CDR3 sequences were aligned to IMGT reference sequences. For a sequence to be retained, a match of at least six nucleotides was required to both a V gene segment and a J gene segment. Rearrangements were classified as productive when the CDR3 lacked stop codons and remained in frame with V and J, and all other rearrangements were classified as non-productive. CDR3 was defined by IMGT convention, running from the second conserved V-encoded cysteine to the conserved J-encoded phenylalanine. Sequences without an unambiguous match to a single V gene segment were excluded from the earlier analysis of about 640 of the donors. In an earlier analysis of roughly 600 of the donors, a V segment was called functional when productive rearrangements were above 56.7%, and segregating when the standard deviation between donors exceeded 5%. A statistical classification framework was built for diagnosing cytomegalovirus status from the catalog of TCR beta chain sequences. A later analysis assigned V and J genes by comparing TCR nucleotide sequences with IMGT/GENE-DB human TR gene sequences. Using the TCRdist pipeline, a later analysis assigned CDR3 sequences along with most-parsimonious VDJ recombination scenarios. In a later analysis, each TCR beta chain was defined by its CDR3 amino acid sequence together with its V-gene family, and reads lacking a unique V-gene family were excluded. As a way to deal with suspected cross-contamination and a sequencing artifact, a later analysis dropped 592 nucleotide sequences that were highly shared and had low generation probability. In a later analysis, a clonal expansion index was calculated for each public chain from normalized within-repertoire ranks of inferred template counts. In a later analysis, generation probabilities were computed with a VDJ recombination model fitted to out-of-frame rearrangements, and the resulting probabilities were checked against IGoR. Hypergeometric tests were used in a later analysis to score TCR-TCR, TCR-HLA and TCR-CMV co-occurrence, with a repertoire-size bias correction applied to the TCR pairs. False discovery rates were estimated in a later analysis by permuting HLA or CMV assignments 20 times. In a later analysis, co-occurring TCRs were grouped with DBSCAN, and TCRdist sequence similarity was added when clustering was performed within HLA-allele-positive subsets. Co-occurrence clustering excluded repertoires with fewer than 30,000 or more than 120,000 public chains, plus five with anomalous nucleotide sharing. In its TCRdb copy, this immuneACCESS table keeps in-frame sequences only and misses some clones. Where compared with another copy, unresolved V genes explain less than half of these, and the others have no known cause. From that table come the V and J calls and clone size; the DNA was used to work out D and trimming. The sample has 50,000 to 75,000 clones on record, roughly 80% of them singletons. The ten largest make up nearly 4% of the sample.

The cohort consisted of hundreds of healthy bone marrow donors. At the time of sampling, all cohort members were nominally healthy, though unrecorded immune exposures were likely present. The donor tested CMV seronegative, placing the donor among the 350 to 400 seronegative members of the cohort. Every donor gave a peripheral blood sample, and the peripheral blood mononuclear cells from that sample were used for TCR beta sequencing. The Qiagen DNeasy Blood Extraction Kit was used to extract genomic DNA from the blood cell samples. The sequenced material came from PBMCs. The rearranged segments are TRBV6-6 and TRBJ1-2; TRBD1 could be the D gene, as 6 bases match. The source of this sequence is a woman in her forties in good health and CMV-seronegative. This receptor has the CDR3 CASSPNRDGYTF. The nucleotide sequence is given as TGTGCCAGCAGCCCGAACAGGGATGGCTACACCTTC.